This T cell receptor (beta chain) was sequenced for a study of OX40 agonist ivuxolimab in advanced cancers. Study-level background: The study gave patients intravenous ivuxolimab at 0.01 to 10 mg/kg every 2 weeks. The eligibility criteria allowed prior anti-PD-1, anti-PD-L1 or anti-CTLA-4 therapy, and around 40% had some.

This clone was seen a handful of times. Antigen specificity is unknown. Baseline, cycle 4 day 1, and cycle 7 day 1 were the blood sampling points. Per germline, CDR1 SGHVS and CDR2 FQNEAQ. The CDR3 is made up of 18 amino acids. V shed 1 base, J shed 0 bases, and the junction held 8 bases outside the gene matches. Whole-study results and caveats: Antigens targeted by the expanded peripheral T cells were not determined.

Profiling relied on immunoSEQ multiplex PCR, and the TCRdb table lists in-frame clones only, not all of them. The sample has about 58,000 clones, about 82% seen once. The chain employs TRBV7-8 and TRBJ2-3, with 9 positions matching TRBD2. The receptor was isolated from an adult with an advanced solid tumor such as melanoma, head and neck, liver or kidney cancer. The input for sequencing was CD4+ or CD8+ T cells sorted from blood, taken in a trial of the OX40 agonist ivuxolimab. CDR3 sequence (DNA): TGTGCCAGCAGCTTAGTGTCTAGCGGGGACCTCAGCACAGATACGCAGTATTTT. It codes for CASSLVSSGDLSTDTQYF.